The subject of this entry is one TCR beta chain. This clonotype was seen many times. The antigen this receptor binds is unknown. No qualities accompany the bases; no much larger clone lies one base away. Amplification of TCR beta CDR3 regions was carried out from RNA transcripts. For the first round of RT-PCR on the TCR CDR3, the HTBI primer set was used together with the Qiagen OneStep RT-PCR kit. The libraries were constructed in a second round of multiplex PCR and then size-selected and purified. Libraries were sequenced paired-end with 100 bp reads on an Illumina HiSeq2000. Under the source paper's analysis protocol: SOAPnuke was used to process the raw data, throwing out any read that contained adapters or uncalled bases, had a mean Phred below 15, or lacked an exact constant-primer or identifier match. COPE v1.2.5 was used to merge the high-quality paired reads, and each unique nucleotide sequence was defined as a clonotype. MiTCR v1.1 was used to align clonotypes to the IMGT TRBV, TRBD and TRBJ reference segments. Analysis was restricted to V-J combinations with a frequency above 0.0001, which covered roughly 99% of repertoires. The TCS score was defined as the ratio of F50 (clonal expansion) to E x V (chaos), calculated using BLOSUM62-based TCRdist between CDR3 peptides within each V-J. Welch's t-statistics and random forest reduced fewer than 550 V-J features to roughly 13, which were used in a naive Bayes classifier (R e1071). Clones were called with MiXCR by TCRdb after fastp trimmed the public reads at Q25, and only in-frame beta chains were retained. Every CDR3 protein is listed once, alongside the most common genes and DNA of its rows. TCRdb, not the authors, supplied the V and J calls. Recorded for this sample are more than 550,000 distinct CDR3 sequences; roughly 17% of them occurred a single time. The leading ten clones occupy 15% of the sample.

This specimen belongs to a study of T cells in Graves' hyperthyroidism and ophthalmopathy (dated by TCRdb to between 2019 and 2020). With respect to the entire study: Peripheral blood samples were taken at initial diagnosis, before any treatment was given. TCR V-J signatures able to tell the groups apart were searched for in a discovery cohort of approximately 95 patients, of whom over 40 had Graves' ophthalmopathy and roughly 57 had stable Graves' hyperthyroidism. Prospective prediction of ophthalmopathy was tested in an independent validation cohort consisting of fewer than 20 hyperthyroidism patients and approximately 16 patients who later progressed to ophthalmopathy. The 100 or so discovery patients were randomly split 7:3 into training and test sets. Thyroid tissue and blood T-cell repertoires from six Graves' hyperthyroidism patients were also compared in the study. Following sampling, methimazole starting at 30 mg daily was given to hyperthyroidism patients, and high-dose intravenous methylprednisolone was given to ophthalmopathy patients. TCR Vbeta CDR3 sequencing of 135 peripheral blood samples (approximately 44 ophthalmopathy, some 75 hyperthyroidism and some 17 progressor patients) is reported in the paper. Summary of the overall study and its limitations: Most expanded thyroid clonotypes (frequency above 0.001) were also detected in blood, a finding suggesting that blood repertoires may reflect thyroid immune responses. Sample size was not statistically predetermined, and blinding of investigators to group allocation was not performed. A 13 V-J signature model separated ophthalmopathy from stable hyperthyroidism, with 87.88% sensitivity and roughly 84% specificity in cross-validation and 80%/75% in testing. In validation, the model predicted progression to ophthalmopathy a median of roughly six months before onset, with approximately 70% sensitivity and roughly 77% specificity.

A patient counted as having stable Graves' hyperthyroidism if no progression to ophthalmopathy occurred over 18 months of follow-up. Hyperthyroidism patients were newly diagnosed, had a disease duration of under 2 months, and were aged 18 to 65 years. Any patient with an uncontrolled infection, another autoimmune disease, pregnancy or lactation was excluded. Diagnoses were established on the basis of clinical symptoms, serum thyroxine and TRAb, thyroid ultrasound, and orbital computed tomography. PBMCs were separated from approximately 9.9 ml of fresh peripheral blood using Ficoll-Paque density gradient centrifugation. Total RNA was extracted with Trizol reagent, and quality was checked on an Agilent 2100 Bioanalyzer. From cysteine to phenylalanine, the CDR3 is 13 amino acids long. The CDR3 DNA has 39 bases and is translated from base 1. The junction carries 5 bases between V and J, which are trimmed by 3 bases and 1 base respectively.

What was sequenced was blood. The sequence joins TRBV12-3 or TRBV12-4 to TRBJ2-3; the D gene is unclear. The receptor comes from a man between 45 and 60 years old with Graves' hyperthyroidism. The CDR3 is CASSFRGTDTQYF. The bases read TGTGCCAGCAGTTTCCGGGGCACAGATACGCAGTATTTT.